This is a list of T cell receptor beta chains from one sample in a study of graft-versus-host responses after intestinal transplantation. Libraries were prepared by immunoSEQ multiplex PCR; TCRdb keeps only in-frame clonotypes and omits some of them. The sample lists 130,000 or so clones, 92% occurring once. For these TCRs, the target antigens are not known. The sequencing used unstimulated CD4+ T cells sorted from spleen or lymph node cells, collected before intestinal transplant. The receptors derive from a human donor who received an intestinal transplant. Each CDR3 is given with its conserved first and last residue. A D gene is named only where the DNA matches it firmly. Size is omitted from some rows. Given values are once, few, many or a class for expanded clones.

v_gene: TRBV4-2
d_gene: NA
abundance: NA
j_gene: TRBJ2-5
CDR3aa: CASSLSQETQYF
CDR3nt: TGTGCCAGCAGCCTATCCCAAGAGACCCAGTACTTC

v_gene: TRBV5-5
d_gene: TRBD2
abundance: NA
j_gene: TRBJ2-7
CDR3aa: CASSPMGGRASYEQYF
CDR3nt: TGTGCCAGCAGCCCAATGGGTGGGAGGGCTTCCTACGAGCAGTACTTC

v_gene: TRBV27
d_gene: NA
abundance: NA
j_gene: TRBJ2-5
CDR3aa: CASSFSRVQETQYF
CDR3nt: TGTGCCAGCAGTTTCTCTAGGGTCCAAGAGACCCAGTACTTC

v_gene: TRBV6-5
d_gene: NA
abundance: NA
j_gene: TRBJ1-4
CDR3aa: CASSYSIGVGEKLFF
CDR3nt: TGTGCCAGCAGTTACTCAATAGGGGTCGGTGAAAAACTGTTTTTT

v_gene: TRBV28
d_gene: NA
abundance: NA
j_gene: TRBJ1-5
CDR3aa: CASSFERGNQPQHF
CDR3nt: TGTGCCAGCAGTTTTGAGAGGGGTAATCAGCCCCAGCATTTT

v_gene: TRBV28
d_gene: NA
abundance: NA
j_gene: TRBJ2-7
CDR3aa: CASSPVAFYEQYF
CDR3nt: TGTGCCAGCAGCCCCGTGGCGTTCTACGAGCAGTACTTC

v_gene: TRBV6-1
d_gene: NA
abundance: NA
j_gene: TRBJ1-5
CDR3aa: CASSGIGEQPQHF
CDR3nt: TGTGCCAGCAGTGGGATAGGGGAACAGCCCCAGCATTTT

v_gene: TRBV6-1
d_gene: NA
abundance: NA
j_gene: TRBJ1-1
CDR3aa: CASSEQGGSTEAFF
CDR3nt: TGTGCCAGCAGTGAACAGGGTGGGAGCACTGAAGCTTTCTTT

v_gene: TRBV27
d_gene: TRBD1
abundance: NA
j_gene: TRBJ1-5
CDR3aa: CASSAYRGLRGQDQPQHF
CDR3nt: TGTGCCAGCAGTGCTTATAGGGGGTTGAGGGGGCAGGATCAGCCCCAGCATTTT

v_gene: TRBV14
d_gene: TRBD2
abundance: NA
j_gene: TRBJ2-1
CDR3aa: CASSQGTSGAGNEQFF
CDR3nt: TGTGCCAGCAGCCAAGGGACTAGCGGGGCCGGGAATGAGCAGTTCTTC

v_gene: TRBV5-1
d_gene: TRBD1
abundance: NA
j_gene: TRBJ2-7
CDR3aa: CASSLIPGQASYEQYF
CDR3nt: TGCGCCAGCAGCTTGATTCCGGGACAGGCCTCCTACGAGCAGTACTTC

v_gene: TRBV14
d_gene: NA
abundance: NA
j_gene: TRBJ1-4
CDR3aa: CASSQDLSEKLFF
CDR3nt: TGTGCCAGCAGCCAAGATCTAAGTGAAAAACTGTTTTTT

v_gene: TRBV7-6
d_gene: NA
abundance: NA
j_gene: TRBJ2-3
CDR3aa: CASSFYFDRTADTQYF
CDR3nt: TGTGCCAGCAGCTTCTATTTCGACCGGACGGCAGATACGCAGTATTTT

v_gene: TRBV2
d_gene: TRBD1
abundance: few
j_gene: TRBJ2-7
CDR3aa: CASFQGVGEQYF
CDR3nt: TGTGCCAGCTTCCAGGGGGTGGGTGAGCAGTACTTC

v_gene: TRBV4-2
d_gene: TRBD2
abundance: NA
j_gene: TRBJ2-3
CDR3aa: CASSQEGLAGVTDTQYF
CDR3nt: TGTGCCAGCAGCCAAGAGGGACTAGCGGGAGTAACAGATACGCAGTATTTT

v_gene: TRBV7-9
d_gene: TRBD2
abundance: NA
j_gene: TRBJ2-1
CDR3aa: CASSLVLAGVNEQFF
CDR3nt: TGTGCCAGCAGCTTAGTACTAGCGGGTGTCAATGAGCAGTTCTTC

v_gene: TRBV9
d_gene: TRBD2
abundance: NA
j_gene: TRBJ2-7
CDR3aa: CASSTRTSGSSYEQYF
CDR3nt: TGTGCCAGCAGCACCCGGACTAGCGGGAGCTCCTACGAGCAGTACTTC

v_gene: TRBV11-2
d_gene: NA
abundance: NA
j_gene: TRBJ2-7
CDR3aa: CASSLGLAYEQYF
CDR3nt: TGTGCCAGCAGCTTAGGACTAGCCTACGAGCAGTACTTC

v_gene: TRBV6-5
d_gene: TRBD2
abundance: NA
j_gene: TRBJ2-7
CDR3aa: CASSPQRDILEQYF
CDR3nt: TGTGCCAGCAGTCCGCAGCGGGATATCCTCGAGCAGTACTTC

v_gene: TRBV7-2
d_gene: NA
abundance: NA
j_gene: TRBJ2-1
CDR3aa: CASSLEASRGSSYNEQFF
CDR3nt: TGTGCCAGCAGCTTAGAAGCTAGCCGCGGTTCGTCCTACAATGAGCAGTTCTTC

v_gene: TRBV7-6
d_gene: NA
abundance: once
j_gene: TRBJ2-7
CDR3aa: CASSSGLSYEQYF
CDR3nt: TGTGCCAGCAGCTCCGGGCTTTCCTACGAGCAGTACTTC

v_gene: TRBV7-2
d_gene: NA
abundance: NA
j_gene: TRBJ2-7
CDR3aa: CASSSSETQYF
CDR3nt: TGTGCCAGCAGCTCCTCGGAGACTCAGTACTTC

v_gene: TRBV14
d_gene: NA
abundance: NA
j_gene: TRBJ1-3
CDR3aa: CASSTRGSGNTIYF
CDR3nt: TGTGCCAGCAGTACCAGGGGCTCTGGAAACACCATATATTTT

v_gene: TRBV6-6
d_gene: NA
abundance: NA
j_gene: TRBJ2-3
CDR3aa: CASTKWGDTQYF
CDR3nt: TGTGCCAGCACCAAATGGGGGGACACGCAGTATTTT